These T cell receptor beta chains were read from a single sample in a study of OX40 agonist ivuxolimab in advanced cancers. Clones were read by immunoSEQ multiplex PCR, and TCRdb kept only the in-frame ones, dropping some. The table records 20,000 to 25,000 clones, approximately 80% of them present only once. Source: CD4+ or CD8+ T cells sorted from blood, taken in a trial of the OX40 agonist ivuxolimab. The origin of the receptors is an adult with an advanced solid tumor such as melanoma, head and neck, liver or kidney cancer. CDR3s include the opening cysteine and the closing phenylalanine or tryptophan. The order of the fields is D gene, V gene, CDR3 length, CDR3 protein. D genes are given only for firm matches.

>.|TRBV6-5|14
CASSLGSSPGELFF
>.|TRBV18|14
CASSPPEVSEKAFF
>.|TRBV7-2|15
CASSSSLGPVYGYTF
>TRBD1|TRBV5-6|16
CASSDRGTGVQETQYF
>.|TRBV4-3|15
CASSQVQGFTGELFF
>TRBD2|TRBV6-4|15
CASSDVAGAQETQYF
>.|TRBV20-1|11
CSAGSPYEQYF
>.|TRBV11-2|14
CASSLEKGSHIQYF
>.|TRBV11-3|16
CASSLQAGGWNQPQHF
>TRBD1|TRBV7-9|15
CASSLPDRGHHEQYF